One and the same sample provided the 29 T cell receptor beta chains below, sequenced in a study of PD-L1 blockade in urothelial cancer. Some clones are missing from TCRdb's copy, which holds only in-frame ones; the method was immunoSEQ multiplex PCR. The sample contains about 37,000 clones, 82% of which appear only once. Source: PBMCs, taken around atezolizumab (anti-PD-L1) treatment. The receptors come from a man aged 55 to 69 with urothelial cancer.

This clone was recorded once. V usage is TRBV6-5 and J usage is TRBJ2-3; 8 bases line up with TRBD2. Trimming took 6 bases from V and 2 from J; bases not matched to a gene: 7. Germline V gene sequence: CDR1 MNHEY, CDR2 SVGAGI. This CDR3 has 15 residues. The DNA for the CDR3 is TGTGCCAGCAGACCACGGGGGGGCTACACAGATACGCAGTATTTT. It is translated as CASRPRGGYTDTQYF.

This chain links TRBV4-2 with TRBJ2-1; the match to TRBD2 covers 8 bases. V dropped 1 base and J dropped 4; count of bases not matched to a gene: 3. The CDR3 totals 15 residues. Germline V gives CDR1 LGHNA, CDR2 YNFKEQ. The CDR3 loop reads CASSQAGGEYNEQFF. In DNA form, the CDR3 reads TGTGCCAGCAGCCAAGCGGGGGGGGAGTACAATGAGCAGTTCTTC.

The rearrangement uses TRBV6-5 and TRBJ2-4; tentative D call: TRBD1 (6 bases). CDR1 and CDR2 from the germline V gene are MNHEY and SVGAGI. Trimming cost V 9 bases and J 4 bases, with 16 bases left between them. The CDR3 covers 14 residues. CDR3 nucleotide sequence: TGTGCCAGGGGGGATTGGACAGAAAAAAACATTCAGTACTTC. Residues: CARGDWTEKNIQYF.

This clone was seen only once. The chain joins TRBV2 to TRBJ1-4; D uncertain. This CDR3 spans 14 amino acids. With 3 bases removed from V and 8 bases from J, the gap between germline ends came to 13 bases. From germline, CDR1 is SNHLY and CDR2 FYNNEI. CDR3 sequence: CASSDGSEEEKLFF. The CDR3 DNA sequence: TGTGCCAGCAGTGATGGGTCGGAGGAAGAAAAACTGTTTTTT.

The CDR3 bases are TGTGCCAGCAGCGGGGCTACCTCGGGAAACACCATATATTTT. The encoded protein is CASSGATSGNTIYF. The chain is built from TRBV13 and TRBJ1-3; tentative D call: TRBD1 (5 bases). V was pared by 5 bases and J by 4 bases, with 12 bases between. The CDR3 is made up of 14 amino acids. The germline CDR1 and CDR2 sequences are PRHDT and FYEKMQ (reference sequence).

This chain connects TRBV30 to TRBJ1-1, with a possible D match to TRBD1 (5 bases). The CDR3 has 16 amino acids. V was trimmed by 4 bases and J by 1 base, leaving 19 bases between them. Germline lookup yields CDR1 GTSNPN and CDR2 SVGIG (reference sequence). The CDR3 reads CAWKGSLRRGNTEAFF. The CDR3 DNA sequence: TGTGCCTGGAAGGGAAGCTTACGGAGGGGGAACACTGAAGCTTTCTTT.

The chain combines TRBV20-1 with TRBJ1-5; TRBD1 is a possible D gene (5 bases). The CDR3 has 11 amino acids. V shed 3 bases and J shed 12 bases, with 12 bases lying between them. Germline CDR1 DFQATT, CDR2 SNEGSKA (reference sequence). Here the CDR3 DNA reads TGCAGTGCTAGGCGGGGCGGGAACCAGCATTTT. Its protein is CSARRGGNQHF.

The chain recombines TRBV10-3 with TRBJ2-3, with D tentatively TRBD1 (6 bases). CDR1 and CDR2 (germline): ENHRY, SYGVKD. The V and J ends lost 2 bases and 1 base respectively, with 7 bases between them. The CDR3 is 14 amino acids. This CDR3 reads CAISEPGGTDTQYF. The CDR3 DNA is TGTGCCATCAGTGAGCCAGGGGGCACAGATACGCAGTATTTT.

This clone showed up just once. The junction departs from the called germline gene at one end, perhaps through a read error. J is TRBJ1-5 and V is TRBV6-1; D is uncertain. Germline loops: CDR1 MNHNS, CDR2 SASEGT. This CDR3 comprises 14 residues. DNA of the CDR3: TGTGCCAGCACTGAAACTCATAGCAATCAGCCCCAGCATTTT. Its protein is CASTETHSNQPQHF.

The genes are TRBV11-2 and TRBJ1-2; a possible D gene is TRBD1 (5 bases). The ends were cut back, 1 base at V and 4 bases at J, with 7 bases in the middle. The germline V gene encodes CDR1 SGHAT and CDR2 FQNNGV. This CDR3 spans 13 amino acids. CDR3 sequence: CASSLGTTYGYTF. The CDR3, as DNA: TGTGCCAGCAGCTTAGGGACAACCTATGGCTACACCTTC.

The rearrangement joins TRBV2 to TRBJ2-6; 10 bases agree with TRBD1. V trimming: 6 bases; J trimming: 2 bases; junction bases outside the gene matches: 13. Germline V gene lookup returns CDR1 SNHLY and CDR2 FYNNEI. The CDR3 consists of 19 residues. In nucleotides, the CDR3 is TGTGCCAGCAGCCTGGACAGGGGGGGCTTCAAGGCTGGGGCCAACGTCCTGACTTTC. Translation: CASSLDRGGFKAGANVLTF.

This clone has a count of ten or more. The gene calls are TRBV2 and TRBJ1-2; D possibly corresponds to TRBD1 (5 bases). CDR1 and CDR2 from the germline V gene are SNHLY and FYNNEI. The CDR3 extends over 14 amino acids. V lost 3 bases, J lost 2 bases, and 10 bases lay in between. CDR3 DNA sequence: TGTGCCAGCAGTGATGGGGGGGGGAACTATGGCTACACCTTC. As protein: CASSDGGGNYGYTF.

This chain links TRBV6-1 with TRBJ1-4, with D uncertain. V shed 6 bases and J shed 8 bases, with 7 bases lying between them. The CDR3 is made up of 11 amino acids. Germline lookup yields CDR1 MNHNS and CDR2 SASEGT. The chain's CDR3 is CASSAREKLFF. As DNA, the CDR3 is TGTGCCAGCAGCGCCAGAGAAAAACTGTTTTTT.

The gene calls are TRBV5-1 and TRBJ1-6; TRBD1 is a possible D gene (5 bases). In germline, CDR1 is SGHRS, CDR2 YFSETQ. The CDR3 totals 17 residues. The ends were cut back, 0 bases at V and 0 bases at J, with 10 bases in the middle. The CDR3 loop is CASSLGQPDSYNSPLHF. The CDR3 DNA is TGCGCCAGCAGCTTGGGACAGCCAGACTCCTATAATTCACCCCTCCACTTT.

The chain is built from TRBV19 and TRBJ2-1; D unclear. In germline, CDR1 is LNHDA, CDR2 SQIVND (reference sequence). Between the trimmed V and J ends, which lost 0 bases and 4 bases, there was a span of 10 bases. The CDR3 sequence is 15 residues long. CDR3 DNA: TGTGCCAGTAGTATAGAGTTAGCCTCATACAATGAGCAGTTCTTC. It translates to CASSIELASYNEQFF.

This clone showed up just a few times. The chain employs TRBV28 and TRBJ1-1; no reliable D call. Germline V gene sequence: CDR1 MDHEN, CDR2 SYDVKM. The CDR3 sequence is 14 residues long. Between the trimmed V and J ends, which lost 2 bases and 0 bases, there was a span of 7 bases. The CDR3: CASSLPVMNTEAFF. DNA of the CDR3: TGTGCCAGCAGTTTACCAGTCATGAACACTGAAGCTTTCTTT.

This chain connects TRBV9 to TRBJ1-6, with TRBD1 identical over 7 bases. This CDR3 comprises 14 residues. The V and J ends lost 4 bases and 5 bases, in that order; junction bases with no gene match: 3. The V gene's germline CDR1 is SGDLS and CDR2 YYNGEE. The CDR3 sequence: CASSPGQDNSPLHF. In DNA, the CDR3 is TGTGCCAGCAGCCCTGGACAGGATAATTCACCCCTCCACTTT.

This chain joins TRBV6-1 and TRBJ1-4, with D unresolved. The CDR3 consists of 13 residues. The V and J ends lost 1 base and 8 bases respectively, with 8 bases between them. Germline CDR1 reads MNHNS; CDR2 reads SASEGT. CDR3 coding DNA: TGTGCCAGCAGTGAAGGGGCATACGAAAAACTGTTTTTT. Protein sequence: CASSEGAYEKLFF.

This chain joins TRBV28 and TRBJ2-3; 9 nucleotides match TRBD2. The CDR3 is made up of 14 amino acids. CDR1 and CDR2 (germline): MDHEN, SYDVKM. J gave up 1 base and V 4 bases, and 0 bases lay outside the gene matches. CDR3 sequence (DNA): TGTGCCAGCAGTTCTAGCGGGGGCACAGATACGCAGTATTTT. Translating gives CASSSSGGTDTQYF.

Only a few counts were recorded for this clone. The rearrangement links TRBV6-1 to TRBJ2-2; TRBD1 might be the D (6 bases). Trimming pared 3 bases from V and 4 bases from J, leaving 15 bases between. This CDR3 region has 16 residues. Germline V gene sequence: CDR1 MNHNS, CDR2 SASEGT. The chain's CDR3 is CASSDLRGDSTGELFF. CDR3 sequence (DNA): TGTGCCAGCAGTGATCTCAGGGGAGATAGCACCGGGGAGCTGTTTTTT.

V and J are TRBV11-2 and TRBJ1-6; D may be TRBD1 (5 bases). Trimming cost V 5 bases and J 8 bases, with 10 bases left between them. CDR3 length: 13 amino acids. CDR1 SGHAT and CDR2 FQNNGV come from the germline V gene. CDR3 residues: CASSLEGHSPLHF. The CDR3, as DNA: TGTGCCAGCAGCCTGGAGGGACATTCACCCCTCCACTTT.

This clone was observed a single time. The chain joins TRBV6-5 to TRBJ2-7, with TRBD1 matching over 10 bases. Germline V gene data show CDR1 as MNHEY and CDR2 as SVGAGI. The CDR3 has 14 residues. V lost 2 bases to trimming and J lost 6 bases; unmatched junction nucleotides: 4. The CDR3 sequence is CASSYGTGVPEQYF. In DNA form, the CDR3 reads TGTGCCAGCAGTTACGGGACAGGGGTCCCCGAGCAGTACTTC.

This chain connects TRBV28 to TRBJ1-2; unclear D gene. Germline loops: CDR1 MDHEN, CDR2 SYDVKM. V shed 5 bases and J shed 7 bases, with 14 bases lying between them. The CDR3 runs to 13 residues. The CDR3 nucleotides read TGTGCCAGCAGTCTAGGACTTGACGGTGGCTACACCTTC. Its protein product is CASSLGLDGGYTF.

The J gene is TRBJ2-5, the V gene TRBV2; perhaps TRBD1 as D (7 bases). This CDR3 comprises 17 residues. V lost 2 bases and J lost 5, with 21 bases in between. CDR1 and CDR2 (germline): SNHLY, FYNNEI. The CDR3 region has the DNA TGTGCCAGCAGTGAATCTGGGGACAGTGGAGGGGTGGAGACCCAGTACTTC. Translating it yields CASSESGDSGGVETQYF. The whole variable domain, remainder taken from reference TRBV2 and TRBJ2-5, is EPEVTQTPSHQVTQMGQEVILRCVPISNHLYFYWYRQILGQKVEFLVSFYNNEISEKSEIFDDQFSVERPDGSNFTLKIRSTKLEDSAMYFCASSESGDSGGVETQYFGPGTRLLVL.

The gene calls are TRBV5-6 and TRBJ2-7; TRBD1 aligns across 8 bases. The germline gives CDR1 SGHDT, CDR2 YYEEEE. V shed 3 bases and J 0 bases; nucleotides not matched to a gene: 14. This CDR3 is 18 amino acids long. CDR3: CASSSLQPGQEISYEQYF. The DNA of the CDR3 is TGTGCCAGCAGCTCGCTACAACCGGGACAGGAAATCTCCTACGAGCAGTACTTC. Full variable domain (outside the CDR3, taken from reference TRBV5-6 and TRBJ2-7): DAGVTQSPTHLIKTRGQQVTLRCSPKSGHDTVSWYQQALGQGPQFIFQYYEEEERQRGNFPDRFSGHQFPNYSSELNVNALLLGDSALYLCASSSLQPGQEISYEQYFGPGTRLTVT.

The chain joins TRBV19 to TRBJ2-1; weak D call: TRBD2 (6 bases). Trimming cost V 5 bases and J 0 bases, with 14 bases left between them. The germline V gene encodes CDR1 LNHDA and CDR2 SQIVND (reference sequence). CDR3 length: 16 residues. CDR3: CASSRTSGFSYNEQFF. Written as DNA, the CDR3 is TGTGCCAGTAGTCGAACCAGCGGGTTCTCCTACAATGAGCAGTTCTTC. The whole variable domain, filled in from reference TRBV19 and TRBJ2-1, reads DGGITQSPKYLFRKEGQNVTLSCEQNLNHDAMYWYRQDPGQGLRLIYYSQIVNDFQKGDIAEGYSVSREKKESFPLTVTSAQKNPTAFYLCASSRTSGFSYNEQFFGPGTRLTVL.

Only one count was recorded for this clone. V gene TRBV7-2 combines with J gene TRBJ1-1, with D perhaps TRBD1 (5 bases). The V end lost 6 bases, the J end lost 6 bases, and 14 bases lay between the germline ends. The germline V gene encodes CDR1 SGHTA and CDR2 FQGNSA. CDR3 size: 13 residues. As DNA, the CDR3 is TGTGCCAGCAGTTACCAGGGTGTCGCTGAAGCTTTCTTT. Its protein is CASSYQGVAEAFF. The full variable domain, its missing parts supplied by reference TRBV7-2 and TRBJ1-1, is GAGVSQSPSNKVTEKGKDVELRCDPISGHTALYWYRQSLGQGLEFLIYFQGNSAPDKSGLPSDRFSAERTGGSVSTLTIQRTQQEDSAVYLCASSYQGVAEAFFGQGTRLTVV.

The CDR3 loop is CASSPDRSGNTIYF. The CDR3 nucleotides read TGTGCCAGCAGCCCGGACAGGTCTGGAAACACCATATATTTT. This chain connects TRBV5-6 to TRBJ1-3, with 7 bases fitting TRBD1. CDR1 and CDR2 from the germline V gene are SGHDT and YYEEEE. J gave up 1 base and V 4 bases, and 2 bases lay outside the gene matches. The CDR3 sequence is 14 residues long. Full variable domain (missing parts from reference TRBV5-6 and TRBJ1-3): DAGVTQSPTHLIKTRGQQVTLRCSPKSGHDTVSWYQQALGQGPQFIFQYYEEEERQRGNFPDRFSGHQFPNYSSELNVNALLLGDSALYLCASSPDRSGNTIYFGEGSWLTVV.

CDR3 amino acids: CASSQGRTGSRETQYF. Written as DNA, the CDR3 is TGTGCCAGCAGCCAGGGACGGACAGGGTCGCGGGAGACCCAGTACTTC. V is TRBV4-2 and J is TRBJ2-5, with 8 nucleotides matching TRBD1. CDR3 size: 16 residues. Germline loops: CDR1 LGHNA, CDR2 YNFKEQ. The junction had 11 bases not matched to a gene; V was cut back by 3 bases and J by 5 bases.